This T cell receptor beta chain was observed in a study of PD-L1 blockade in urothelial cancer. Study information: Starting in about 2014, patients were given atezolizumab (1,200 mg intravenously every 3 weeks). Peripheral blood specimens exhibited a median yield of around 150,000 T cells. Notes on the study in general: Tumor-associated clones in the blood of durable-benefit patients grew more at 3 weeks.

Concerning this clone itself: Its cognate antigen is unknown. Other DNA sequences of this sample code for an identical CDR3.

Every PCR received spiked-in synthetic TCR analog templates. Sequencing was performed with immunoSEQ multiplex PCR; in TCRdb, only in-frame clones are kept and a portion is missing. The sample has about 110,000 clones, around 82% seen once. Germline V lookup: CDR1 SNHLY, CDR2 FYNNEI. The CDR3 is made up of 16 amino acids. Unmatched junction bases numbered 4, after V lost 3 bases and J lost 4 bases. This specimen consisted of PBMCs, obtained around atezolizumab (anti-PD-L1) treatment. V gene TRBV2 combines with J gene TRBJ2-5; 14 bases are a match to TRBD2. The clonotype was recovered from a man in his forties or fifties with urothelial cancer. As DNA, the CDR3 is TGTGCCAGCAGTGAGAGACTAGCGGGAGGGCGAGAGACCCAGTACTTC. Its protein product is CASSERLAGGRETQYF.